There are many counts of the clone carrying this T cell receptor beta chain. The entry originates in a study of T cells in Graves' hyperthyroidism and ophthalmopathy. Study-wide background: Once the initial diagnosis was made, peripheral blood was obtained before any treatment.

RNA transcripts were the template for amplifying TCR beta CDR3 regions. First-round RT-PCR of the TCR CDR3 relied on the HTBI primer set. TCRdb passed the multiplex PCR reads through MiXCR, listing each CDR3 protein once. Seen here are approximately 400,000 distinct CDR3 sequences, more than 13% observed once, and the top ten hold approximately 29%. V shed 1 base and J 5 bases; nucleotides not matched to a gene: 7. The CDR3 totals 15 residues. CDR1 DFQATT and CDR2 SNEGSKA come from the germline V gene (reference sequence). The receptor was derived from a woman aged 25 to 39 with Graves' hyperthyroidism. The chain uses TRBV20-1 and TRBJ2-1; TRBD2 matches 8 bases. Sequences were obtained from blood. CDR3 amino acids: CSARAVAGSHNEQFF. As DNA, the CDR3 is TGCAGTGCTAGAGCGGTAGCGGGATCCCACAATGAGCAGTTCTTC.